This T cell receptor beta chain is from a study of OX40 agonist ivuxolimab in advanced cancers. The overall study: Ivuxolimab, an antibody that agonizes OX40 (CD134), was administered to the patients. Every 2 weeks, ivuxolimab was infused into the patients intravenously at between 0.01 and 10 mg/kg. With a range of about 20 to 79, age averaged 60 years, and about 82% were male.

The repertoire was sequenced with immunoSEQ multiplex PCR; TCRdb's copy has only in-frame clones and lacks some. Of about 49,000 clones listed, 70% to 85% are singletons. CDR1 and CDR2 from the germline V gene are MDHEN and SYDVKM. Unmatched junction bases numbered 7, after V lost 6 bases and J lost 2 bases. The CDR3 runs 15 residues. Whole-study findings and limits: Expanded peripheral T cells had an undetermined antigen specificity.

With regard to this clone: Its antigen remains unknown.

This chain links TRBV28 with TRBJ2-7; TRBD1 matches 10 bases. The sequence was obtained from an adult with an advanced solid tumor such as melanoma, head and neck, liver or kidney cancer. This specimen consisted of CD4+ or CD8+ T cells sorted from blood, obtained in a trial of the OX40 agonist ivuxolimab. The CDR3 DNA reads as TGTGCCAGCAGGACGACAGGGGGCTATCCCTACGAGCAGTACTTC. It translates to CASRTTGGYPYEQYF. Full variable domain (missing parts from reference TRBV28 and TRBJ2-7): DVKVTQSSRYLVKRTGEKVFLECVQDMDHENMFWYRQDPGLGLRLIYFSYDVKMKEKGDIPEGYSVSREKKERFSLILESASTNQTSMYLCASRTTGGYPYEQYFGPGTRLTVT.